This is a list of T cell receptor beta chains from one sample in a study of cytomegalovirus exposure and HLA in healthy donors. Profiling relied on immunoSEQ multiplex PCR, and the TCRdb table lists in-frame clones only, not all of them. Of about 110,000 clones in the sample, 95% are singletons; the top ten hold 0.67%. Sequenced sample: PBMCs. Every receptor here comes from a woman between 18 and 30 years old in good health and CMV-seronegative. The CDR3 runs from the conserved cysteine through the conserved F or W. D genes are given only for firm matches. Clone size, where shown, is once, few, many, or a class for clones that have expanded.

>TRBJ2-5|-|-|TRBV2
TGTGCCAGCAGCGTCTACGGGGGACGAATAGAGACCCAGTACTTC
CASSVYGGRIETQYF
>TRBJ2-1|-|-|TRBV2
TGTGCCAGCAGATCCGGTGAAATCTCCTACAATGAGCAGTTCTTC
CASRSGEISYNEQFF
>TRBJ2-3|-|-|TRBV28
TGTGCCAGCAGTTTGGGGGACTCCAGCACAGATACGCAGTATTTT
CASSLGDSSTDTQYF
>TRBJ2-5|few|TRBD2|TRBV4-1
TGCGCCAGCAGCCACCCCGGACTAGCGGGGGGGCCGGATAGGGAGACCCAGTACTTC
CASSHPGLAGGPDRETQYF
>TRBJ2-1|-|-|TRBV14
TGTGCCAGCAGCCTAAGAGGACAGTACAATGAGCAGTTCTTC
CASSLRGQYNEQFF
>TRBJ2-3|-|-|TRBV6-5
TGTGCCAGCCGTACTTCCGCAGATACGCAGTATTTT
CASRTSADTQYF
>TRBJ1-1|-|TRBD1|TRBV6-1
TGTGCCAGCACTAGACAGGGAGGGAACACTGAAGCTTTCTTT
CASTRQGGNTEAFF
>TRBJ1-5|once|-|TRBV9
TGTGCCAGCAGCGATGGGAGTCAGCCCCAGCATTTT
CASSDGSQPQHF
>TRBJ1-6|-|TRBD1|TRBV27
TGTGCCAGCAGTTTCGTTTTTTCAGGGACAGCGAATTCACCCCTCCACTTT
CASSFVFSGTANSPLHF
>TRBJ1-5|once|-|TRBV7-6
TGTGCCAGCAGCTTAGCTGGGGGGGGCAATCAGCCCCAGCATTTT
CASSLAGGGNQPQHF
>TRBJ1-5|-|-|TRBV9
TGTGCCAGCAGCGTAGATTCGGGCAATCAGCCCCAGCATTTT
CASSVDSGNQPQHF
>TRBJ2-2|-|TRBD2|TRBV9
TGTGCCAGCAGCGATCCGACTAGCGGGGGAGCCGGGGAGCTGTTTTTT
CASSDPTSGGAGELFF
>TRBJ2-7|once|-|TRBV10-3
TGTGCCATCAGTGAGTCGGCTGCCCAAAAGCAGTACTTC
CAISESAAQKQYF
>TRBJ2-1|-|TRBD2|TRBV4-2
TGTGCCAGCAGCCAAGGGCTAGCGGGGGGCCCATCCTACAATGAGCAGTTCTTC
CASSQGLAGGPSYNEQFF
>TRBJ2-7|-|-|TRBV5-4
TGTGCCAGCAGCTTCGACAATCTGGGCGAGCAGTACTTC
CASSFDNLGEQYF
>TRBJ2-1|-|TRBD2|TRBV4-3
TGCGCCAGCAGCCAAGGAGCGGGGACTTCCTACAATGAGCAGTTCTTC
CASSQGAGTSYNEQFF
>TRBJ2-4|-|-|TRBV27
TGTGCCAGCAGTCCCAGGGGTAGGCCCAAAAACATTCAGTACTTC
CASSPRGRPKNIQYF
>TRBJ2-7|once|-|TRBV29-1
TGCAGCGTTGTGGGACCCGGGGGCTCCTACGAGCAGTACTTC
CSVVGPGGSYEQYF
>TRBJ2-5|-|TRBD1|TRBV5-4
TGTGCCAGCAGCTTGACACAGGGGATGCAAGAGACCCAGTACTTC
CASSLTQGMQETQYF
>TRBJ2-5|-|-|TRBV7-9
TGTGCCAGCAGCTCCGCATCGACAGGCCTCTTTCAAGAGACCCAGTACTTC
CASSSASTGLFQETQYF
>TRBJ1-2|-|-|TRBV2
TGTGCCAGCAGGCTCAGGGCAGCGCCCAAAAACTATGGCTACACCTTC
CASRLRAAPKNYGYTF
>TRBJ2-3|-|TRBD2|TRBV18
TGTGCCAGCTCACCGGGACTAGCGCCAGATACGCAGTATTTT
CASSPGLAPDTQYF
>TRBJ2-1|-|TRBD2|TRBV13
TGTGCCAGCAGCTTAGAGCGGGGGGGCCCTGATGAGCAGTTCTTC
CASSLERGGPDEQFF
>TRBJ1-5|-|-|TRBV5-5
TGTGCCAGCAGTGGAGGGCAGAATAGCAATCAGCCCCAGCATTTT
CASSGGQNSNQPQHF
>TRBJ1-1|-|-|TRBV27
TGTGCCAGCAGATACTCAGGACAGCTAAACACTGAAGCTTTCTTT
CASRYSGQLNTEAFF
>TRBJ2-3|-|-|TRBV6-1
TGTGCCAGCAGTGAAGGCGGGGATACGCAATATTTT
CASSEGGDTQYF
>TRBJ1-1|-|-|TRBV19
TGTGCCAGTAGTATAGGTCAGGGAGGGGGCACTGAAGCTTTCTTT
CASSIGQGGGTEAFF
>TRBJ2-1|-|-|TRBV7-3
TGTGCCAGCAGCTCAAGGGACTTAATAAACAATGAGCAGTTCTTC
CASSSRDLINNEQFF
>TRBJ1-1|few|-|TRBV19
TGTGCCAGTAGGCTTGAGGGTTCTAACACTGAAGCTTTCTTT
CASRLEGSNTEAFF
>TRBJ2-2|-|-|TRBV25-1
TGTGCCAGCAGTGGGACGGGAATCACCGGGGAGCTGTTTTTT
CASSGTGITGELFF
>TRBJ1-1|-|-|TRBV28
TGTGCCAGCAGCCCCAGGAGGACGGGGAACACTGAAGCTTTCTTT
CASSPRRTGNTEAFF
>TRBJ1-1|-|-|TRBV5-6
TGTGCCAGCAGCTTAGGCGATCGCGGCACTGAAGCTTTCTTT
CASSLGDRGTEAFF
>TRBJ2-1|-|TRBD2|TRBV7-9
TGTGCCAGCAGCTTAGGAGGCGGGGGAGGCGATGAGCAGTTCTTC
CASSLGGGGGDEQFF
>TRBJ2-7|-|TRBD2|TRBV7-2
TGTGCCAGCAGCTTAGGAATGGGAGGGGACTCTCTCCTATTC
CASSLGMGGDSLLF
>TRBJ2-7|-|-|TRBV27
TGTGCCAGCAGTTTGGGCAGTTCTTTCCCTACGGAGCAGTACTTC
CASSLGSSFPTEQYF
>TRBJ1-2|-|-|TRBV2
TGTGCCAGCCCCGGGGGGTTAAACTATGGCTACACCTTC
CASPGGLNYGYTF
>TRBJ1-1|-|TRBD1|TRBV19
TGTGCCAGTAGTATAAGGGGGCGGACTGAAGCTTTCTTT
CASSIRGRTEAFF
>TRBJ1-1|-|TRBD1|TRBV29-1
TGCAGCGCAAGAGACAGGGGCACTGAAGCTTTCTTT
CSARDRGTEAFF
>TRBJ2-7|-|-|TRBV11-2
TGTGCCAGCAGCTCAATACGGGACAAGAACTTCGAGCAGTACTTC
CASSSIRDKNFEQYF
>TRBJ2-5|-|TRBD2|TRBV9
TGTGCCAGCGCCGGGACTAGCGGGTCACAAGAGACCCAGTACTTC
CASAGTSGSQETQYF
>TRBJ2-1|-|TRBD2|TRBV7-3
TGTGCCAGCAGCCACTCCCCCAGCGGGGGTTACAATGAGCAGTTCTTC
CASSHSPSGGYNEQFF
>TRBJ1-5|-|-|TRBV2
TGTGCCAGCAGTGCGAGGGAATATAGCAATCAGCCCCAGCATTTT
CASSAREYSNQPQHF
>TRBJ2-7|-|-|TRBV27
TGTGCCAGCAGTTCTATGACAGACGAGCAGTACTTC
CASSSMTDEQYF
>TRBJ2-7|-|-|TRBV30
TGTGCCTGGAGTCGCTGGGGCGGCCGGGAGCAGTACTTC
CAWSRWGGREQYF
>TRBJ1-2|-|TRBD1|TRBV7-9
TGTGCCAGCAGCGCCCGGGACAGGGGGGCGGTGAGCTACACCTTC
CASSARDRGAVSYTF
>TRBJ2-7|-|TRBD2|TRBV28
TGTGCCAGCAGCAAGCTAGGACTAGGGCAGGAGCAGTACTTC
CASSKLGLGQEQYF
>TRBJ2-3|-|TRBD1|TRBV19
TGTGCCAGTAGTACACCGGGACAGCGAGATACGCAGTATTTT
CASSTPGQRDTQYF
>TRBJ2-7|-|TRBD2|TRBV4-2
TGTGCCAGCAGCCAAGGGCCTAGCGGCTACGAGCAGTACTTC
CASSQGPSGYEQYF
>TRBJ1-5|-|-|TRBV19
TGTGCCAGTAGTATCCAGGTGCATCAGCCCCAGCATTTT
CASSIQVHQPQHF
>TRBJ2-1|-|-|TRBV4-2
TGTGCCAGCAGCCTCCTCTCCGGGAACTACAATGAGCAGTTCTTC
CASSLLSGNYNEQFF
>TRBJ1-2|-|-|TRBV5-1
TGCGCCAGCAGCCGCGTCGGGGAGGGCCAGTCCTTC
CASSRVGEGQSF
>TRBJ1-2|few|TRBD1|TRBV6-5
TGTGCCAGCAGTTTAAGGGGGCCTGGCTACACCTTC
CASSLRGPGYTF
>TRBJ2-3|-|-|TRBV5-1
TGCGCCAGCAGCTTGGGCGGGGACACAGATACGCAGTATTTT
CASSLGGDTDTQYF
>TRBJ1-2|few|-|TRBV6-5
TGTGCCAGCAGTTACAACAGGGTTTCCTACACCTTC
CASSYNRVSYTF